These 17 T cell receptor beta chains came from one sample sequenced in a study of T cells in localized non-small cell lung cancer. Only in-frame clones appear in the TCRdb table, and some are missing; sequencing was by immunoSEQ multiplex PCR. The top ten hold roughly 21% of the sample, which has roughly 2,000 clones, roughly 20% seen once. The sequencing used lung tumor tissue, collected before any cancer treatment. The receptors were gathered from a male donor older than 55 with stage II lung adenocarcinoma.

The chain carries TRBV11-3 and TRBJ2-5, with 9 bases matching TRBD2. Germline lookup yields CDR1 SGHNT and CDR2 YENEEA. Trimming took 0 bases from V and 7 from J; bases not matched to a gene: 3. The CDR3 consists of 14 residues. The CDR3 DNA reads TGTGCCAGCAGCTTAGAATTGACTAGCGGGACCCAGTACTTC. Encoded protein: CASSLELTSGTQYF.

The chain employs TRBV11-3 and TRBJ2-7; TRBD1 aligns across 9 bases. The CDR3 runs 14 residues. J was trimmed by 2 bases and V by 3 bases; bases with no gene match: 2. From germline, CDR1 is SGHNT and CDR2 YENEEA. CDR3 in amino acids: CASSLGDRAYEQYF. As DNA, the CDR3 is TGTGCCAGCAGCTTGGGGGACAGGGCCTACGAGCAGTACTTC.

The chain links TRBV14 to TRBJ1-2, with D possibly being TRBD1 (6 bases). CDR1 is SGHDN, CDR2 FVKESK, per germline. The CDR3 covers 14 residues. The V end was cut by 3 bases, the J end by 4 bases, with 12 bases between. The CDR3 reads CASSQVQGIYGYTF. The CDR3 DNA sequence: TGTGCCAGCAGCCAGGTCCAGGGGATCTATGGCTACACCTTC.

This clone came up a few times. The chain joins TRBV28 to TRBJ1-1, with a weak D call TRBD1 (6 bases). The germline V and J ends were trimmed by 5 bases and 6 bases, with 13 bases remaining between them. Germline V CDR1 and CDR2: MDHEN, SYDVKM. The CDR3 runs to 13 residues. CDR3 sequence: CASSIIQGPEAFF. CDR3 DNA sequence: TGTGCCAGCAGTATTATACAGGGCCCTGAAGCTTTCTTT.

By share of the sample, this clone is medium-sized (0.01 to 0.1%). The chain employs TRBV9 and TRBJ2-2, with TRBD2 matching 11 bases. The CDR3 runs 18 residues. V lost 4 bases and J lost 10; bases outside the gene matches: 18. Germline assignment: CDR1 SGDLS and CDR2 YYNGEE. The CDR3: CASSSAPIAGGLMVELFF. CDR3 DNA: TGTGCCAGCAGCTCGGCCCCTATAGCGGGGGGGCTCATGGTGGAGCTGTTTTTT.

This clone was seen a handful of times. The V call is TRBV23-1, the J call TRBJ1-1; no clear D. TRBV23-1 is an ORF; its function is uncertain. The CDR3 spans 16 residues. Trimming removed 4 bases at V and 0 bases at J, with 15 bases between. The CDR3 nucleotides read TGCGCCAGCAGTCCGAACCCCTTCCCTTTGAACACTGAAGCTTTCTTT. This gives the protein CASSPNPFPLNTEAFF.

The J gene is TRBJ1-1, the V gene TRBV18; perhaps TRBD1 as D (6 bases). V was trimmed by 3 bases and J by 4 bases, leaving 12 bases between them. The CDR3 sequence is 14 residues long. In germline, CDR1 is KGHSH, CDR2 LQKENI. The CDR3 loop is CASSPNRVSTEAFF. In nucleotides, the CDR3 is TGTGCCAGCTCACCCAACAGGGTAAGCACTGAAGCTTTCTTT.

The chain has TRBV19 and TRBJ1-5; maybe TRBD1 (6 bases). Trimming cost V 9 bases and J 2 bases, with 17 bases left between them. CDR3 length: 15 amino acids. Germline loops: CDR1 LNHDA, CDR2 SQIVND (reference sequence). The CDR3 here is CASNREGVGNQPQHF. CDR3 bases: TGTGCCAGCAACAGGGAAGGGGTTGGCAATCAGCCCCAGCATTTT. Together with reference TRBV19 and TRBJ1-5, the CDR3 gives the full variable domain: DGGITQSPKYLFRKEGQNVTLSCEQNLNHDAMYWYRQDPGQGLRLIYYSQIVNDFQKGDIAEGYSVSREKKESFPLTVTSAQKNPTAFYLCASNREGVGNQPQHFGDGTRLSIL.

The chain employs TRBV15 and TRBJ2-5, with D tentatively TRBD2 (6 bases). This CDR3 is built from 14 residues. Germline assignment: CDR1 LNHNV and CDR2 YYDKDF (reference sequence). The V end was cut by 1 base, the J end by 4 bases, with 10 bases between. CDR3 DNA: TGTGCCACCAGCAGAGGGGGCGGGGTAGAGACCCAGTACTTC. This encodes CATSRGGGVETQYF.

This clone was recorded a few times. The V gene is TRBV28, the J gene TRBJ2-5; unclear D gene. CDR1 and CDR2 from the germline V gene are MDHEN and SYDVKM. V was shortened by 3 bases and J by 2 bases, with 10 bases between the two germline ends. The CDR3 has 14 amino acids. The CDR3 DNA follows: TGTGCCAGCAGTTTCATTCCGATTCAAGAGACCCAGTACTTC. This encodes CASSFIPIQETQYF.

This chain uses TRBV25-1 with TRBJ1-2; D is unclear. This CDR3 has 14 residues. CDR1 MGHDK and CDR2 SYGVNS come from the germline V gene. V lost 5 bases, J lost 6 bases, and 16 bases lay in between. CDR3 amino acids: CASSQGRGRDGYTF. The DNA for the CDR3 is TGTGCCAGCAGTCAAGGTAGAGGTCGAGATGGCTACACCTTC.

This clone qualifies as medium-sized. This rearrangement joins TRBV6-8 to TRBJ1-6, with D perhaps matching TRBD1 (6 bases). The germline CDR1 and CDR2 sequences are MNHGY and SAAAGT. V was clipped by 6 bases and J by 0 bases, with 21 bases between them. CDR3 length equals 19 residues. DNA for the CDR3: TGTGCCAGCAGCCGGGCCGCAGGGGAAGTATCCTCCTATAATTCACCCCTCCACTTT. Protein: CASSRAAGEVSSYNSPLHF.

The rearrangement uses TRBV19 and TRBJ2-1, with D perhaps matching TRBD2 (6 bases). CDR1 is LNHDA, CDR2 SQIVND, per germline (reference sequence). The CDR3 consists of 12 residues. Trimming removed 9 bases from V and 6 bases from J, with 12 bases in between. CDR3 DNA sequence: TGTGCCAGCGGAGGGGTCTTCAATGAGCAGTTCTTC. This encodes CASGGVFNEQFF. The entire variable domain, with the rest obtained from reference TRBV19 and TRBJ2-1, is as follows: DGGITQSPKYLFRKEGQNVTLSCEQNLNHDAMYWYRQDPGQGLRLIYYSQIVNDFQKGDIAEGYSVSREKKESFPLTVTSAQKNPTAFYLCASGGVFNEQFFGPGTRLTVL.

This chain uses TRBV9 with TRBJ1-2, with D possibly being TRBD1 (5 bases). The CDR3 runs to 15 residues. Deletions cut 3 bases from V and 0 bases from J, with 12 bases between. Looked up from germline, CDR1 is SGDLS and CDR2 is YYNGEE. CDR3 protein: CASSGGPLTNYGYTF. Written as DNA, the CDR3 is TGTGCCAGCAGCGGGGGACCCCTCACTAACTATGGCTACACCTTC.

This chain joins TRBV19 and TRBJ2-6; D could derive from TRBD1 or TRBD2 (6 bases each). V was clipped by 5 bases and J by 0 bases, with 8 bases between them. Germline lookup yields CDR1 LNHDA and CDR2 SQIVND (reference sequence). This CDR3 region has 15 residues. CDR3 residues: CASSAGHSGANVLTF. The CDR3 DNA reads TGTGCCAGTAGTGCGGGACACTCTGGGGCCAACGTCCTGACTTTC.

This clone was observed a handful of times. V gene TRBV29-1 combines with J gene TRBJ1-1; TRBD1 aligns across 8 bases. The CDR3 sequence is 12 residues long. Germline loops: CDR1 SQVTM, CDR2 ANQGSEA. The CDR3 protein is CRADRGWTEAFF. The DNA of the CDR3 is TGCAGGGCTGACAGGGGCTGGACTGAAGCTTTCTTT.

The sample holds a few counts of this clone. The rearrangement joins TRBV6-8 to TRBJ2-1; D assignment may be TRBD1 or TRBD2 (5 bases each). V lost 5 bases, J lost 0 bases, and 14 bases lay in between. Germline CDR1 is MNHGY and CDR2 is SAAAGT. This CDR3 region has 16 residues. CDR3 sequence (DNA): TGTGCCAGCAGTGCCGGGACGCCAAGCTCCTACAATGAGCAGTTCTTC. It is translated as CASSAGTPSSYNEQFF.